These 27 T cell receptor beta chains were sequenced from one sample in a study of CD8 T cells in Susac syndrome. RNA in amounts of about 0.5 to 1 ug was reverse transcribed with random hexamers. TCRdb re-analysed the immunoSEQ multiplex PCR reads in MiXCR, keeping a single row per CDR3 protein. This sample has 110,000 or so distinct CDR3 sequences; about 92% occur once, and the top ten carry 0.085% to 0.095%. Sequencing was performed on CD4+ T cells from PBMCs. The source is a human donor with multiple sclerosis.

The chain employs TRBV12-3 or TRBV12-4 and TRBJ2-3, with 7 bases identical to TRBD1. V lost 11 bases, J lost 8 bases, and 10 bases stayed unmatched. The CDR3 is 12 residues long. The CDR3 reads CAGSDRASTQYF. The CDR3 DNA sequence: TGTGCCGGATCCGACAGGGCCAGTACGCAGTATTTT.

V usage is TRBV20-1 and J usage is TRBJ2-5, with D possibly being TRBD1 or TRBD2 (6 bases each). V lost 0 bases and J 5 bases, leaving 19 bases between the germline ends. The V gene's germline CDR1 is DFQATT and CDR2 SNEGSKA (reference sequence). This CDR3 region has 16 residues. CDR3 in amino acids: CSARDPGAGAGETQYF. The CDR3 DNA reads as TGCAGTGCTAGAGATCCGGGCGCAGGGGCGGGGGAGACCCAGTACTTC.

The CDR3 protein is CASSPRDRGLQETQYF. The CDR3 DNA reads TGCGCCAGCAGCCCTAGGGACAGGGGGCTTCAAGAGACCCAGTACTTC. The chain has TRBV4-3 and TRBJ2-5; TRBD1 agrees at 12 bases. Trimming cost V 4 bases and J 2 bases; bases outside gene matches: 5. From germline, CDR1 is LGHNA and CDR2 YSLEER. This CDR3 is built from 16 residues.

The J gene is TRBJ1-2, the V gene TRBV5-6, with D hard to call. The V gene's germline CDR1 is SGHDT and CDR2 YYEEEE. The CDR3 consists of 14 residues. V was clipped by 5 bases and J by 5 bases, with 16 bases between them. The CDR3 loop reads CASRDGKSSYGYTF. As DNA, the CDR3 is TGTGCCAGCAGGGATGGTAAGTCGTCGTATGGCTACACCTTC.

This chain connects TRBV5-1 to TRBJ2-5; TRBD1 or TRBD2 may be the D gene (7 bases each). Germline lookup yields CDR1 SGHRS and CDR2 YFSETQ. This CDR3 spans 14 amino acids. The V end lost 4 bases, the J end lost 7 bases, and 17 bases lay between the germline ends. For the CDR3, the DNA is TGCGCCAGCAGCCCCCCGGCAGGGGGGGGGACCCAGTACTTC. This translates into CASSPPAGGGTQYF.

The chain joins TRBV3-1 to TRBJ1-4; tentative D call: TRBD1 (5 bases). The CDR3 loop spans 14 amino acids. Trimming left V 4 bases short and J 7 bases short, with 13 bases between. CDR1 is LGHDT, CDR2 YNNKEL, per germline (reference sequence). CDR3 nucleotide sequence: TGTGCCAGCAGCCGCAGCGCGGGGGGTGAAAAACTGTTTTTT. Its translation is CASSRSAGGEKLFF.

V usage is TRBV5-1 and J usage is TRBJ2-5, with a tentative D call TRBD2 (5 bases). The CDR3 spans 14 residues. V lost 4 bases and J 5 bases, leaving 15 bases between the germline ends. CDR1 is SGHRS, CDR2 YFSETQ, per germline. For the CDR3, the DNA is TGCGCCAGCAGCCCCCGCGGGTTAAGCGAGACCCAGTACTTC. Translated, it gives CASSPRGLSETQYF.

The sample holds one count of this clonotype. This chain links TRBV12-3 or TRBV12-4 with TRBJ2-5; D is possibly TRBD2 (6 bases). V was trimmed by 5 bases and J by 7 bases, leaving 11 bases between them. This CDR3 has 12 amino acids. As DNA, the CDR3 is TGTGCCAGCAGTCCCGGGACTGGGACCCAGTACTTC. Translating gives CASSPGTGTQYF.

The V call is TRBV29-1, the J call TRBJ2-3; tentative D call: TRBD2 (6 bases). The ends were cut back, 5 bases at V and 5 bases at J, with 14 bases in the middle. This CDR3 is 13 amino acids long. Germline values: CDR1 SQVTM, CDR2 ANQGSEA. The chain's CDR3 is CSVPGPGGDTQYF. For the CDR3, the DNA is TGCAGCGTTCCAGGCCCCGGGGGAGATACGCAGTATTTT.

The chain joins TRBV20-1 to TRBJ2-5, with a tentative D call TRBD2 (5 bases). Trimming shortened V by 6 bases and J by 3 bases, and 14 bases separated the two germline ends. The germline V gene has CDR1 DFQATT and CDR2 SNEGSKA (reference sequence). CDR3 size: 13 residues. The CDR3 DNA is TGCAGTGCAACCTCAACAGCGGAAGAGACCCAGTACTTC. Residues: CSATSTAEETQYF.

This chain connects TRBV30 to TRBJ1-1; no reliable D call. The V and J ends lost 2 bases and 4 bases respectively, with 8 bases between them. The CDR3 is 12 residues long. Germline-derived CDR1 and CDR2 are GTSNPN and SVGIG (reference sequence). This CDR3 reads CAWSTTITEAFF. CDR3 bases: TGTGCCTGGAGTACAACAATCACTGAAGCTTTCTTT.

This rearrangement joins TRBV6-6 to TRBJ1-5; D gene ambiguous. The CDR3 contains 14 residues. Trimming stripped 6 bases from V and 0 bases from J, with 9 bases between. In germline, CDR1 is MNHNY, CDR2 SVGAGI (reference sequence). The CDR3 protein is CASREVGSNQPQHF. The CDR3 coding sequence is TGTGCCAGCAGGGAGGTTGGTAGCAATCAGCCCCAGCATTTT.

The chain is built from TRBV7-9 and TRBJ1-2; the D gene is possibly TRBD1 (5 bases). V lost 5 bases, J lost 0 bases, and 19 bases lay in between. The CDR3 has 17 amino acids. The germline CDR1 and CDR2 sequences are SEHNR and FQNEAQ (reference sequence). In DNA, the CDR3 is TGTGCCAGCAGCCGCCTTGGACAAGATCAAGCTAACTATGGCTACACCTTC. Protein sequence: CASSRLGQDQANYGYTF.

The V and J genes are TRBV5-5 and TRBJ2-5; maybe TRBD1 (5 bases). V was shortened by 3 bases and J by 4 bases, with 10 bases between the two germline ends. Germline assignment: CDR1 SGHKS and CDR2 YYEKEE (reference sequence). CDR3 length: 13 amino acids. CDR3 sequence: CASSSTAGETQYF. CDR3 coding DNA: TGTGCCAGCAGCTCGACAGCTGGAGAGACCCAGTACTTC.

V is TRBV30 and J is TRBJ2-3; D uncertain. The germline V gene has CDR1 GTSNPN and CDR2 SVGIG (reference sequence). The V end was cut by 3 bases, the J end by 2 bases, with 6 bases between. The CDR3 consists of 12 residues. CDR3 amino acids: CAWRGNTDTQYF. As DNA, the CDR3 is TGTGCCTGGAGGGGAAACACAGATACGCAGTATTTT.

The V gene is TRBV29-1, the J gene TRBJ2-5; TRBD2 agrees at 7 bases. The length of the CDR3 is 13 residues. Germline V gives CDR1 SQVTM, CDR2 ANQGSEA. Losses at the gene ends were 1 base for V and 7 bases for J; bases not matched to a gene: 6. The CDR3 spells CSVEVGGRGTQYF. In nucleotides, the CDR3 is TGCAGCGTTGAAGTGGGAGGGAGGGGGACCCAGTACTTC.

This chain links TRBV5-6 with TRBJ2-2; D is undetermined. The germline V gene has CDR1 SGHDT and CDR2 YYEEEE. Between the trimmed V and J ends, which lost 2 bases and 7 bases, there was a span of 9 bases. The CDR3 contains 13 residues. In DNA form, the CDR3 reads TGTGCCAGCAGCTTACCGACGGACGGGGAGCTGTTTTTT. This encodes CASSLPTDGELFF.

The rearrangement links TRBV7-2 to TRBJ1-2; 8 bases agree with TRBD1. CDR3 length equals 15 residues. V shed 5 bases, J shed 6 bases, and the junction held 11 bases outside the gene matches. Germline CDR1 SGHTA, CDR2 FQGNSA. CDR3 sequence reads: CASSNGQGRSNGYTF. The CDR3 DNA reads as TGTGCCAGCAGCAACGGACAGGGACGATCGAATGGCTACACCTTC.

The chain uses TRBV18 and TRBJ2-4; D remains unclear. Trimming removed 5 bases at V and 6 bases at J, with 11 bases between. CDR1 and CDR2 from the germline V gene are KGHSH and LQKENI. This CDR3 has 13 amino acids. This CDR3 reads CASSITGTNIQYF. In nucleotides, the CDR3 is TGTGCCAGCTCAATCACCGGAACAAACATTCAGTACTTC.

The rearrangement uses TRBV7-8 and TRBJ2-4; 9 bases fit TRBD2. Germline V lookup: CDR1 SGHVS, CDR2 FQNEAQ. The CDR3 runs 19 residues. V lost 2 bases to trimming and J lost 2 bases; unmatched junction nucleotides: 13. As DNA, the CDR3 is TGTGCCAGCAGCTTATTAGCGGGATTTAGCGGGGGCCCCAAAAACATTCAGTACTTC. It encodes CASSLLAGFSGGPKNIQYF.

The rearrangement joins TRBV28 to TRBJ2-7; possibly TRBD1 or TRBD2 for D (5 bases each). There are 12 residues in the CDR3. CDR1 and CDR2 from the germline V gene are MDHEN and SYDVKM. V gave up 6 bases and J gave up 5 bases, with 11 bases separating them. In DNA form, the CDR3 reads TGTGCCAGCAGGGGGGAGAAGGACGAGCAGTACTTC. Translating gives CASRGEKDEQYF.

The chain has TRBV30 and TRBJ2-2; D tentatively fits TRBD1 or TRBD2 (5 bases each). The CDR3 consists of 14 residues. The germline V gene encodes CDR1 GTSNPN and CDR2 SVGIG (reference sequence). The V and J ends lost 0 bases and 4 bases respectively, with 9 bases between them. The CDR3, as DNA: TGTGCCTGGAGTGTCCGGGGCCTCACCGGGGAGCTGTTTTTT. It yields the protein CAWSVRGLTGELFF. Based on the CDR3 plus reference TRBV30 and TRBJ2-2, the full variable domain is SQTIHQWPATLVQPVGSPLSLECTVEGTSNPNLYWYRQAAGRGLQLLFYSVGIGQISSEVPQNLSASRPQDRQFILSSKKLLLSDSGFYLCAWSVRGLTGELFFGEGSRLTVL.

A few counts support this clonotype. The gene calls are TRBV6-1 and TRBJ2-3, with 7 bases lining up with TRBD1. J lost 2 bases, V lost 5 bases, and 10 bases had no gene match. This CDR3 is built from 16 residues. Germline V lookup: CDR1 MNHNS, CDR2 SASEGT. This chain's CDR3 is CASSPSRGQSTDTQYF. CDR3 nucleotides: TGTGCCAGCAGTCCTTCTAGGGGACAGTCCACAGATACGCAGTATTTT.

With regard to this clonotype: One junction end does not reproduce the germline sequence, and a read error may be involved. The rearrangement uses TRBV29-1 and TRBJ2-3; D assignment may be TRBD1 or TRBD2 (5 bases each). Germline CDR1 is SQVTM and CDR2 is ANQGSEA. The CDR3 sequence is 12 residues long. In nucleotides, the CDR3 is TGCAGCCTTGAAGGGGACGCAGATACGCAGTATTTT. Protein: CSLEGDADTQYF.

This clonotype was seen once. This rearrangement joins TRBV9 to TRBJ2-1; the D gene is possibly TRBD1 (5 bases). This CDR3 region has 15 residues. With 0 bases removed from V and 4 bases from J, the gap between germline ends came to 11 bases. In germline, CDR1 is SGDLS, CDR2 YYNGEE. CDR3 in amino acids: CASSVGVGDYNEQFF. The CDR3 DNA reads as TGTGCCAGCAGCGTAGGGGTAGGGGATTACAATGAGCAGTTCTTC.

The rearrangement links TRBV4-3 to TRBJ2-5; the D gene could be TRBD1 or TRBD2 (6 bases each). Trimming left V 3 bases short and J 2 bases short, with 16 bases between. Germline V gene data show CDR1 as LGHNA and CDR2 as YSLEER. The CDR3 is 16 residues long. The CDR3: CASSQGGLQVQETQYF. The CDR3 DNA reads TGCGCCAGCAGCCAGGGGGGCCTACAGGTTCAAGAGACCCAGTACTTC.

The chain couples TRBV20-1 to TRBJ2-5; a weak D match, TRBD1 (6 bases). V dropped 5 bases and J dropped 3 bases, with 13 bases sitting between them. The length of the CDR3 is 13 residues. CDR1 is DFQATT, CDR2 SNEGSKA, per germline (reference sequence). The CDR3 DNA is TGCAGTGCTTCCGCTAACAGGGAAGAGACCCAGTACTTC. This gives the protein CSASANREETQYF.